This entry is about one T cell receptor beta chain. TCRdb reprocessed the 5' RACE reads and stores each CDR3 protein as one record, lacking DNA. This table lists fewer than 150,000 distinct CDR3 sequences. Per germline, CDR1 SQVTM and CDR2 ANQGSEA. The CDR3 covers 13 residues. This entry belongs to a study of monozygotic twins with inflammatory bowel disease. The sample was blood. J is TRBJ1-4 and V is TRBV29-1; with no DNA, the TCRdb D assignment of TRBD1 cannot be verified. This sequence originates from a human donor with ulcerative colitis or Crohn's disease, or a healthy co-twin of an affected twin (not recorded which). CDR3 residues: CSVGGQGFEKLFF.